One and the same sample provided the 30 T cell receptor beta chains below, sequenced in a study of human T cells and chemical hapten exposure. TCRdb re-called the RACE reads with MiXCR, one entry per CDR3 protein. The sample includes about 120,000 distinct CDR3 sequences, 13% of them seen just once. As to time point: pre-sensitization, week 0. The treatment was: therapeutic diphenylcyclopropenone sensitization with weekly scalp DPC. This material consisted of whole blood, taken in connection with sensitization to the hapten diphenylcyclopropenone (DPC). Receptor source: a woman aged 18-30 years with alopecia areata. Some clones in this sample may be carry-over from other donors' samples.

There are many counts of this clonotype. This chain connects TRBV7-2 to TRBJ2-5; the D is unclear. Per the germline V gene, CDR1 is SGHTA and CDR2 is FQGNSA. The V and J ends lost 5 bases and 0 bases respectively, with 1 base between them. This CDR3 has 11 amino acids. The DNA for the CDR3 is TGTGCCAGCAGCAACCAAGAGACCCAGTACTTC. It is translated as CASSNQETQYF.

This clonotype was recorded a few times. The chain is built from TRBV7-3 and TRBJ2-3; 15 nucleotides line up with TRBD2. Losses at the gene ends were 4 bases for V and 8 bases for J; bases not matched to a gene: 1. The CDR3 has 14 residues. Per the germline V gene, CDR1 is SGHTA and CDR2 is FQGTGA. The CDR3 DNA follows: TGTGCCAGCAGCTCGGGACTAGCGGGGGGTACGCAGTATTTT. It translates to CASSSGLAGGTQYF.

This clonotype was detected only a few times. The chain has TRBV30 and TRBJ1-1; the D is unclear. CDR1 is GTSNPN, CDR2 SVGIG, per germline (reference sequence). The CDR3 runs 12 residues. Trimming pared 3 bases from V and 4 bases from J, leaving 9 bases between. CDR3 bases: TGTGCCTGGAGGAGTGGTTTCACTGAAGCTTTCTTT. Protein sequence: CAWRSGFTEAFF.

In its sample, this clonotype was seen many times. The chain has TRBV7-6 and TRBJ2-7; D is unresolved. Germline lookup yields CDR1 SGHVS and CDR2 FNYEAQ. V was clipped by 5 bases and J by 2 bases, with 7 bases between them. CDR3 length: 12 residues. CDR3 region: CASSRYTYEQYF. Here the CDR3 DNA reads TGTGCCAGCAGCCGCTACACCTACGAGCAGTACTTC.

This clonotype was found a few times. The rearrangement links TRBV7-9 to TRBJ1-5; D unresolved. CDR3 size: 12 residues. Trimming left V 5 bases short and J 7 bases short, with 9 bases between. Germline CDR1 SEHNR, CDR2 FQNEAQ (reference sequence). The CDR3 bases are TGTGCCAGCAGCCCCGGGGTGCAGCCCCAGCATTTT. Translating it yields CASSPGVQPQHF.

The table lists this clonotype with a few counts. In nucleotides, the CDR3 is TGTGCCAGCAGCAATATAGCGGGGGGGACCCAGTACTTC. Its protein product is CASSNIAGGTQYF. The genes are TRBV11-2 and TRBJ2-5, with 10 bases fitting TRBD2. This CDR3 has 13 amino acids. Germline V CDR1 and CDR2: SGHAT, FQNNGV. The V segment lost 5 bases and the J segment 7 bases; nucleotides outside the gene matches: 4.

This sequence joins TRBV10-3 and TRBJ2-7, with a tentative D call TRBD2 (8 bases). Trimming took off 10 bases at V and 4 bases at J, with 23 bases between the two ends. Germline V lookup: CDR1 ENHRY, CDR2 SYGVKD. The CDR3 totals 15 residues. The CDR3 DNA follows: TGTGCCACCCGCGGGGGGTCAGGACAGGTGTACGAGCAGTACTTC. Translated, it gives CATRGGSGQVYEQYF.

The chain couples TRBV6-5 to TRBJ1-6; weak D call: TRBD1 (6 bases). Germline CDR1 MNHEY, CDR2 SVGAGI. The V end lost 7 bases, the J end lost 7 bases, and 20 bases lay between the germline ends. This CDR3 has 16 residues. The CDR3 protein is CASNQGHGQRNSPLHF. In DNA, the CDR3 is TGTGCCAGCAATCAGGGGCACGGACAGAGGAATTCACCCCTCCACTTT.

Concerning this clonotype itself: It may be a read error: a sequence one base away is much more abundant. This chain connects TRBV5-4 to TRBJ1-1; 10 nucleotides agree with TRBD1. J lost 0 bases, V lost 4 bases, and 3 bases had no gene match. The CDR3 has 15 residues. CDR1 SGHNT and CDR2 YYREEE come from the germline V gene (reference sequence). The DNA of the CDR3 is TGTGCCAGCAGCCCGGGACAGGGGATGAACACTGAAGCTTTCTTT. Translated, it gives CASSPGQGMNTEAFF.

The chain carries TRBV19 and TRBJ2-3; 11 bases fit TRBD1. Germline V CDR1 and CDR2: LNHDA, SQIVND (reference sequence). V shed 10 bases and J 6 bases; nucleotides not matched to a gene: 9. The CDR3 length is 14 residues. CDR3: CATSDRGQGDTQYF. DNA of the CDR3: TGTGCCACCTCGGACAGGGGGCAAGGGGATACGCAGTATTTT.

In this sample, this clonotype turned up a few times. The chain recombines TRBV18 with TRBJ2-7; D is undetermined. The CDR3 is 14 residues long. V dropped 4 bases and J dropped 2 bases, with 12 bases sitting between them. Germline lookup yields CDR1 KGHSH and CDR2 LQKENI. CDR3 loop: CASSLSDGAYEQYF. CDR3 bases: TGTGCCAGCTCACTTTCCGACGGAGCCTACGAGCAGTACTTC.

This clonotype has at least ten counts. The rearrangement joins TRBV7-9 to TRBJ1-5; no clear D. Trimming shortened V by 5 bases and J by 3 bases, and 5 bases separated the two germline ends. Germline-derived CDR1 and CDR2 are SEHNR and FQNEAQ (reference sequence). The CDR3 consists of 12 residues. The CDR3 reads CASSPYNQPQHF. Written as DNA, the CDR3 is TGTGCCAGCAGCCCGTACAATCAGCCCCAGCATTTT. The full variable domain, its missing parts supplied by reference TRBV7-9 and TRBJ1-5, is DTGVSQNPRHKITKRGQNVTFRCDPISEHNRLYWYRQTLGQGPEFLTYFQNEAQLEKSRLLSDRFSAERPKGSFSTLEIQRTEQGDSAMYLCASSPYNQPQHFGDGTRLSIL.

This clonotype occurred many times. The rearrangement uses TRBV3-1 and TRBJ1-4; 9 bases match TRBD1. Germline CDR1 is LGHDT and CDR2 is YNNKEL (reference sequence). Trimming removed 4 bases from V and 7 bases from J; junction bases left unmatched: 4. The CDR3 length is 14 residues. The DNA for the CDR3 is TGTGCCAGCAGCCGACAGGGGGGAGGTGAAAAACTGTTTTTT. This encodes CASSRQGGGEKLFF.

This clonotype was picked up a small number of times. The rearrangement links TRBV7-2 to TRBJ1-2; a possible D gene is TRBD1 (5 bases). CDR3 size: 16 residues. CDR1 is SGHTA and CDR2 is FQGNSA in the germline V gene. With 8 bases removed from V and 2 bases from J, the gap between germline ends came to 21 bases. The DNA of the CDR3 is TGTGCCAGCCGAGGGGACCGCAATTGGGCGAACTATGGCTACACCTTC. It translates to CASRGDRNWANYGYTF.

This clonotype was detected many times. The chain recombines TRBV9 with TRBJ2-3; D ambiguous. Germline V gene data show CDR1 as SGDLS and CDR2 as YYNGEE. The V end lost 3 bases, the J end lost 0 bases, and 23 bases lay between the germline ends. CDR3 length equals 19 residues. Written as DNA, the CDR3 is TGTGCCAGCAGCGCCCCCTTCGAACTGGATTTTTCTAGCACAGATACGCAGTATTTT. This codes for CASSAPFELDFSSTDTQYF. Filled out from reference TRBV9 and TRBJ2-3, the complete variable domain reads DSGVTQTPKHLITATGQRVTLRCSPRSGDLSVYWYQQSLDQGLQFLIQYYNGEERAKGNILERFSAQQFPDLHSELNLSSLELGDSALYFCASSAPFELDFSSTDTQYFGPGTRLTVL.

This clonotype was observed at least ten times. The chain uses TRBV18 and TRBJ1-1, with TRBD1 as a possible D gene (5 bases). CDR1 and CDR2 from the germline V gene are KGHSH and LQKENI. The CDR3 is 14 residues long. The V and J ends lost 3 bases and 0 bases respectively, with 8 bases between them. CDR3 residues: CASSPGLMNTEAFF. The CDR3 DNA is TGTGCCAGCTCACCGGGACTGATGAACACTGAAGCTTTCTTT.

The V call is TRBV20-1, the J call TRBJ1-5; 7 bases line up with TRBD1. The trim removed 6 bases at V and 0 bases at J, leaving 5 bases unmatched. Per germline, CDR1 DFQATT and CDR2 SNEGSKA (reference sequence). This CDR3 spans 14 amino acids. The CDR3 spells CSAWTGDSNQPQHF. The CDR3 nucleotides are TGCAGTGCCTGGACAGGCGATAGCAATCAGCCCCAGCATTTT.

This clonotype showed up many times. V is TRBV6-5 and J is TRBJ1-5; TRBD1 is a possible D gene (5 bases). CDR3 length: 15 residues. Germline V gives CDR1 MNHEY, CDR2 SVGAGI. V was trimmed by 1 base and J by 0 bases, leaving 7 bases between them. CDR3 amino acids: CASSYLGDSNQPQHF. In DNA, the CDR3 is TGTGCCAGCAGTTACTTAGGGGATAGCAATCAGCCCCAGCATTTT.

This clonotype was found many times. The V and J genes are TRBV7-6 and TRBJ2-1; D is unresolved. V lost 2 bases and J 7 bases, leaving 9 bases between the germline ends. This CDR3 has 13 residues. Germline CDR1 and CDR2: SGHVS and FNYEAQ. Here the CDR3 reads CASSLSTGNEQFF. The DNA for the CDR3 is TGTGCCAGCAGCTTATCTACTGGAAATGAGCAGTTCTTC.

This clonotype was seen a handful of times. The J gene is TRBJ1-1, the V gene TRBV6-5; 8 nucleotides agree with TRBD1. Germline lookup yields CDR1 MNHEY and CDR2 SVGAGI. V lost 7 bases and J lost 5; bases outside the gene matches: 9. This CDR3 comprises 14 residues. The CDR3 DNA is TGTGCCAGCAACAGGGAACAGGGGGTGACTGAAGCTTTCTTT. Translation: CASNREQGVTEAFF.

This clonotype was detected ten times or more. The V and J genes are TRBV25-1 and TRBJ1-4; no definite D call. Between the trimmed V and J ends, which lost 4 bases and 8 bases, there was a span of 11 bases. Germline CDR1 reads MGHDK; CDR2 reads SYGVNS. The CDR3 is 13 amino acids. CDR3 coding DNA: TGTGCCAGCAGTGGCGGGGTGCGAGAAAAACTGTTTTTT. Residues: CASSGGVREKLFF.

This clonotype was observed at least ten times. The V gene is TRBV7-2, the J gene TRBJ2-3; a possible D gene is TRBD1 (5 bases). Trimming left V 1 base short and J 3 bases short, with 8 bases between. The CDR3 has 14 residues. From germline, CDR1 is SGHTA and CDR2 FQGNSA. The CDR3, as DNA: TGTGCCAGCAGCTTAGAGGGGATAACAGATACGCAGTATTTT. As protein: CASSLEGITDTQYF. Full variable domain (missing parts from reference TRBV7-2 and TRBJ2-3): GAGVSQSPSNKVTEKGKDVELRCDPISGHTALYWYRQSLGQGLEFLIYFQGNSAPDKSGLPSDRFSAERTGGSVSTLTIQRTQQEDSAVYLCASSLEGITDTQYFGPGTRLTVL.

This rearrangement joins TRBV6-5 to TRBJ1-5, with TRBD1 matching over 8 bases. The length of the CDR3 is 14 residues. The trim removed 6 bases at V and 4 bases at J, leaving 5 bases unmatched. The germline V gene encodes CDR1 MNHEY and CDR2 SVGAGI. The CDR3 DNA reads TGTGCCAGCAGCTCGACAGGGGCTAATCAGCCCCAGCATTTT. This codes for CASSSTGANQPQHF.

V gene TRBV12-3 or TRBV12-4 combines with J gene TRBJ1-3; tentative D call: TRBD1 (5 bases). This CDR3 spans 17 amino acids. V was shortened by 4 bases and J by 0 bases, with 16 bases between the two germline ends. The CDR3 DNA is TGTGCCAGCAGTTCAAGCAGCCGGGACTACTCTGGAAACACCATATATTTT. Its translation is CASSSSSRDYSGNTIYF.

Only a few counts were recorded for this clonotype. The rearrangement joins TRBV19 to TRBJ2-3; 11 bases are a match to TRBD2. Per germline, CDR1 LNHDA and CDR2 SQIVND (reference sequence). Trimming removed 5 bases from V and 5 bases from J; junction bases left unmatched: 6. The CDR3 has 15 amino acids. The CDR3 loop is CASSSLGLAEDTQYF. In DNA, the CDR3 is TGTGCCAGTAGTTCTCTGGGACTAGCGGAAGATACGCAGTATTTT.

The chain carries TRBV5-6 and TRBJ2-4; TRBD1 is a possible D gene (6 bases). V was shortened by 0 bases and J by 1 base, with 11 bases between the two germline ends. The CDR3 is 16 residues long. The germline gives CDR1 SGHDT, CDR2 YYEEEE. This chain's CDR3 is CASSLGQGLAKNIQYF. CDR3 DNA sequence: TGTGCCAGCAGCTTGGGGCAGGGGCTCGCCAAAAACATTCAGTACTTC.

Comment on this clonotype: One base away lies a much larger clone, so this may be a sequencing read error. V usage is TRBV7-2 and J usage is TRBJ2-3; possibly TRBD1 for D (5 bases). The CDR3 runs to 14 residues. V lost 1 base to trimming and J lost 4 bases, with 9 bases between them. Germline V CDR1 and CDR2: SGHTA, FQGNSA. DNA for the CDR3: TGTGCCAGCAGCTTAGAGGGGATATCAGATACGCAGTATTTT. Encoded protein: CASSLEGISDTQYF.

There are many counts of this clonotype. This rearrangement joins TRBV12-3 or TRBV12-4 to TRBJ1-2; D not certain. CDR3 length: 13 amino acids. V was shortened by 5 bases and J by 5 bases, with 12 bases between the two germline ends. CDR3 residues: CASSPDGSYGYTF. CDR3 bases: TGTGCCAGCAGTCCCGACGGTTCATATGGCTACACCTTC.

The chain employs TRBV21-1 and TRBJ2-7; the DNA was not used to check the table's D call, TRBD1. TRBV21-1 is assigned pseudogene status. This CDR3 comprises 13 residues. The CDR3 sequence is CASRDRSSYEQYF. In DNA form, the CDR3 reads TGTGCCAGCCGGGACAGGAGCTCCTACGAGCAGTACTTC.

This clonotype was counted between two and nine times. The J gene is TRBJ2-7, the V gene TRBV4-2; 7 bases are shared with TRBD1. Losses at the gene ends were 3 bases for V and 2 bases for J; bases not matched to a gene: 10. Germline-derived CDR1 and CDR2 are LGHNA and YNFKEQ. The CDR3 consists of 16 residues. The chain's CDR3 is CASSQAGQAGTYEQYF. In DNA, the CDR3 is TGTGCCAGCAGCCAGGCCGGACAGGCCGGAACCTACGAGCAGTACTTC.